These T cell receptor beta chains were read from a single sample in a study of T cell responses to AZD1222 COVID-19 vaccine. Assay used: immunoSEQ multiplex PCR; TCRdb lists only in-frame clones, some missing. The data contain about 96,000 clones, 89% of them singletons. The sequences come from peripheral blood, collected on day 0 of AZD1222 vaccination. The receptors stem from an adult in good health. The CDR3 runs from the conserved cysteine through the conserved F or W. D genes are given only for firm matches. Clone size is not always given. Where it is, it says once, few, many or a class for expanded clones.

v_call: TRBV30
d_call: NA
cdr3_length: 16
j_call: TRBJ2-5
clone_size: NA
cdr3_aa: CAWSVMGQGLQETQYF
cdr3_nt: TGTGCCTGGAGTGTAATGGGCCAGGGGTTGCAAGAGACCCAGTACTTC

v_call: TRBV14
d_call: NA
cdr3_length: 15
j_call: TRBJ2-2
clone_size: NA
cdr3_aa: CASSQDGRVTGELFF
cdr3_nt: TGTGCCAGCAGCCAAGATGGCAGGGTCACCGGGGAGCTGTTTTTT

v_call: TRBV5-1
d_call: NA
cdr3_length: 14
j_call: TRBJ1-2
clone_size: NA
cdr3_aa: CASSLRAAGYGYTF
cdr3_nt: TGCGCCAGCAGCTTGAGGGCAGCGGGCTATGGCTACACCTTC

v_call: TRBV4-1
d_call: NA
cdr3_length: 12
j_call: TRBJ2-5
clone_size: NA
cdr3_aa: CASSWVGETQYF
cdr3_nt: TGCGCCAGCAGCTGGGTGGGGGAGACCCAGTACTTC

v_call: TRBV12-3/TRBV12-4
d_call: NA
cdr3_length: 13
j_call: TRBJ1-1
clone_size: NA
cdr3_aa: CASSLVQNTEAFF
cdr3_nt: TGTGCCAGCAGTTTAGTACAGAACACTGAAGCTTTCTTT

v_call: TRBV10-3
d_call: NA
cdr3_length: 14
j_call: TRBJ2-7
clone_size: NA
cdr3_aa: CAIMTRSQGYEQYF
cdr3_nt: TGTGCCATCATGACAAGATCGCAGGGGTACGAGCAGTACTTC

v_call: TRBV18
d_call: NA
cdr3_length: 14
j_call: TRBJ1-1
clone_size: NA
cdr3_aa: CASSPGTIGTEAFF
cdr3_nt: TGTGCCAGCTCACCGGGGACAATAGGCACTGAAGCTTTCTTT

v_call: TRBV24-1
d_call: NA
cdr3_length: 11
j_call: TRBJ2-1
clone_size: NA
cdr3_aa: CATSLYNEQFF
cdr3_nt: TGTGCCACCAGTCTGTACAATGAGCAGTTCTTC

v_call: TRBV4-1
d_call: NA
cdr3_length: 17
j_call: TRBJ1-5
clone_size: few
cdr3_aa: CASSQDEGWGSNQPQHF
cdr3_nt: TGCGCCAGCAGCCAAGATGAAGGGTGGGGCAGCAATCAGCCCCAGCATTTT

v_call: TRBV4-1
d_call: NA
cdr3_length: 17
j_call: TRBJ1-4
clone_size: NA
cdr3_aa: CASSHPLSGQRHEKLFF
cdr3_nt: TGCGCCAGCAGCCACCCGTTGTCGGGGCAGAGGCATGAAAAACTGTTTTTT

v_call: TRBV29-1
d_call: NA
cdr3_length: 11
j_call: TRBJ1-1
clone_size: NA
cdr3_aa: CSVVGPTEAFF
cdr3_nt: TGCAGCGTTGTGGGGCCCACTGAAGCTTTCTTT

v_call: TRBV7-2
d_call: NA
cdr3_length: 13
j_call: TRBJ2-3
clone_size: NA
cdr3_aa: CASSLALIDTQYF
cdr3_nt: TGTGCCAGCAGCTTAGCCCTTATAGATACGCAGTATTTT

v_call: TRBV6-6
d_call: NA
cdr3_length: 14
j_call: TRBJ2-6
clone_size: NA
cdr3_aa: CASSYSSGANVLTF
cdr3_nt: TGTGCCAGCAGTTACTCGTCTGGGGCCAACGTCCTGACTTTC

v_call: TRBV19
d_call: NA
cdr3_length: 13
j_call: TRBJ2-5
clone_size: NA
cdr3_aa: CASSTGALETQYF
cdr3_nt: TGTGCCAGTAGTACGGGGGCCCTGGAGACCCAGTACTTC

v_call: TRBV7-8
d_call: NA
cdr3_length: 12
j_call: TRBJ1-2
clone_size: NA
cdr3_aa: CASSAAAAGYTF
cdr3_nt: TGTGCCAGCAGCGCCGCGGCCGCCGGCTACACCTTC

v_call: TRBV19
d_call: TRBD1
cdr3_length: 14
j_call: TRBJ1-2
clone_size: NA
cdr3_aa: CASSSGTGGFSYTF
cdr3_nt: TGTGCCAGTAGCTCCGGGACAGGGGGCTTTAGCTACACCTTC

v_call: TRBV15
d_call: NA
cdr3_length: 13
j_call: TRBJ2-1
clone_size: NA
cdr3_aa: CATSRGGSYEQFF
cdr3_nt: TGTGCCACCAGCAGGGGTGGGAGCTATGAGCAGTTCTTC

v_call: TRBV19
d_call: NA
cdr3_length: 11
j_call: TRBJ2-3
clone_size: NA
cdr3_aa: CATRGSNTQYF
cdr3_nt: TGTGCCACTAGAGGATCCAATACGCAGTATTTT

v_call: TRBV2
d_call: TRBD2
cdr3_length: 12
j_call: TRBJ2-5
clone_size: few
cdr3_aa: CATGLVQETQYF
cdr3_nt: TGTGCCACCGGACTAGTTCAGGAGACCCAGTACTTC

v_call: TRBV11-3
d_call: TRBD1
cdr3_length: 13
j_call: TRBJ1-1
clone_size: NA
cdr3_aa: CASSLTGGTEAFF
cdr3_nt: TGTGCCAGCAGCTTGACAGGGGGCACTGAAGCTTTCTTT

v_call: TRBV12-3/TRBV12-4
d_call: NA
cdr3_length: 13
j_call: TRBJ1-1
clone_size: NA
cdr3_aa: CASSYRENTEAFF
cdr3_nt: TGTGCCAGCAGTTACAGGGAGAACACTGAAGCTTTCTTT

v_call: TRBV21-1
d_call: NA
cdr3_length: 17
j_call: TRBJ2-6
clone_size: NA
cdr3_aa: CASRGTGPLSGANVLTF
cdr3_nt: TGTGCCAGCAGGGGGACAGGGCCCCTTTCCGGGGCCAACGTCCTGACTTTC

v_call: TRBV3-1/TRBV3-2
d_call: NA
cdr3_length: 11
j_call: TRBJ2-7
clone_size: NA
cdr3_aa: CASSLNYEQYF
cdr3_nt: TGTGCCAGCAGCCTTAACTACGAGCAGTACTTC

v_call: TRBV11-2
d_call: TRBD1
cdr3_length: 15
j_call: TRBJ1-2
clone_size: NA
cdr3_aa: CASSLAGTASYGYTF
cdr3_nt: TGTGCCAGCAGCTTAGCCGGGACAGCATCCTATGGCTACACCTTC

v_call: TRBV5-1
d_call: TRBD1
cdr3_length: 15
j_call: TRBJ2-1
clone_size: once
cdr3_aa: CASSLGQGRFHEQFF
cdr3_nt: TGCGCCAGCAGCCTGGGACAGGGGAGGTTCCATGAGCAGTTCTTC

v_call: TRBV4-1
d_call: NA
cdr3_length: 15
j_call: TRBJ2-5
clone_size: NA
cdr3_aa: CASSQGRTVQETQYF
cdr3_nt: TGCGCCAGCAGCCAAGGACGGACAGTGCAAGAGACCCAGTACTTC

v_call: TRBV18
d_call: NA
cdr3_length: 14
j_call: TRBJ1-2
clone_size: NA
cdr3_aa: CASSQPDIQSGYTF
cdr3_nt: TGTGCCAGCTCACAGCCGGACATTCAGTCTGGCTACACCTTC